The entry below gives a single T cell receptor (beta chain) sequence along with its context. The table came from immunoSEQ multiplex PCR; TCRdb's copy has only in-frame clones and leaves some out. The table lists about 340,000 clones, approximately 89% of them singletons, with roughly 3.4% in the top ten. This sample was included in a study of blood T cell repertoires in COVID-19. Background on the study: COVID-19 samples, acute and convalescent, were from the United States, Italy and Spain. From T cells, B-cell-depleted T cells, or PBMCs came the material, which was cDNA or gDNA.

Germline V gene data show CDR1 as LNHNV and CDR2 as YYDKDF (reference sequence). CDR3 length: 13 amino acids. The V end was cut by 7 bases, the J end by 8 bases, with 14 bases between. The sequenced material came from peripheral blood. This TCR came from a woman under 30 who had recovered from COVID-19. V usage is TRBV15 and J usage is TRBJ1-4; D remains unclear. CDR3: CATTTRGPEKLFF. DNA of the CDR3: TGTGCCACCACCACCCGAGGCCCCGAAAAACTGTTTTTT.